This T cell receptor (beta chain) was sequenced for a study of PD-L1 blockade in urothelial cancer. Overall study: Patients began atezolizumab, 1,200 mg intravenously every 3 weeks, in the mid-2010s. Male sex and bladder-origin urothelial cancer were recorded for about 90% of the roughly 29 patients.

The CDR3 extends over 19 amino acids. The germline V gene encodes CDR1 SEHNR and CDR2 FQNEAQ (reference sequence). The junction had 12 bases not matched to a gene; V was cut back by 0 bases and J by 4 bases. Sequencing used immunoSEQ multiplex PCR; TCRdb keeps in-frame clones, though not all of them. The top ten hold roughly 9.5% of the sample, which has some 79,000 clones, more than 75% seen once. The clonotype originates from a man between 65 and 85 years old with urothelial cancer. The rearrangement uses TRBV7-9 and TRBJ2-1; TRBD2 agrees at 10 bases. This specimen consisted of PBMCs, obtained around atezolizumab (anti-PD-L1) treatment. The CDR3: CASSLAPPSSGRLYNEQFF. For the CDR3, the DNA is TGTGCCAGCAGCTTAGCGCCCCCCAGTAGCGGGAGGCTATACAATGAGCAGTTCTTC.